This is a list of T cell receptor beta chains from one sample in a study of cytomegalovirus exposure and HLA in healthy donors. TCRdb's table, derived via immunoSEQ multiplex PCR, lists solely in-frame clones and lacks some. The sample lists some 110,000 clones, roughly four fifths seen once, with less than 2% in the top ten. Input material: PBMCs. These receptors came from a man aged 45-65 years in good health and CMV-seronegative. CDR3s include the opening cysteine and the closing phenylalanine or tryptophan. The order of the fields is J gene, V gene, D gene, clone size, CDR3 length, CDR3 DNA, CDR3 protein. The D gene is left open where the match is weak. Size is omitted from some rows. Given values are once, few, many or a class for expanded clones.

J: TRBJ2-5; V: TRBV5-1; D: -; size: -; length: 14; DNA: TGCGCCAGCAGCTTGGGACAGTCCCAAGAGACCCAGTACTTC; CDR3: CASSLGQSQETQYF
J: TRBJ1-6; V: TRBV7-3; D: -; size: -; length: 14; DNA: TGTGCCAGCAGCGCCACAGGGAACGGTTCACCCCTCCACTTT; CDR3: CASSATGNGSPLHF
J: TRBJ1-6; V: TRBV30; D: -; size: -; length: 14; DNA: TGTGCCTGGAGCATTAGACAGGTTTATTCACCCCTCCACTTT; CDR3: CAWSIRQVYSPLHF
J: TRBJ1-6; V: TRBV5-6; D: -; size: -; length: 13; DNA: TGTGCCAGCAGCCACTCCTATAATTCACCCCTCCACTTT; CDR3: CASSHSYNSPLHF
J: TRBJ1-2; V: TRBV18; D: -; size: -; length: 14; DNA: TGTGCCAGCTCACGGGGAGCAGCTAACTATGGCTACACCTTC; CDR3: CASSRGAANYGYTF
J: TRBJ1-1; V: TRBV27; D: TRBD1; size: -; length: 15; DNA: TGTGCCAGCATGACGACAGGGGGCATGGACACTGAAGCTTTCTTT; CDR3: CASMTTGGMDTEAFF
J: TRBJ1-5; V: TRBV6-6; D: -; size: -; length: 15; DNA: TGTGCCAGCAGTTACTCTCGGAGGGAAGCTCAGCCCCAGCATTTT; CDR3: CASSYSRREAQPQHF
J: TRBJ2-2; V: TRBV7-3; D: TRBD1; size: -; length: 16; DNA: TGTGCCAGCAGCTCGACAGGGGGCCTCAGCACCGGGGAGCTGTTTTTT; CDR3: CASSSTGGLSTGELFF
J: TRBJ2-1; V: TRBV5-1; D: -; size: -; length: 16; DNA: TGCGCCAGCAGGGAGGCGGAGGGGCCTTCCTACAATGAGCAGTTCTTC; CDR3: CASREAEGPSYNEQFF
J: TRBJ1-2; V: TRBV7-9; D: -; size: -; length: 13; DNA: TGTGCCAGCAGCTTAGGTACAGGGTCTGGCTACACCTTC; CDR3: CASSLGTGSGYTF
J: TRBJ2-2; V: TRBV19; D: TRBD1; size: -; length: 15; DNA: TGTGCCAGTAGTATACGGGACAGGGGCCCCGGGGAGCTGTTTTTT; CDR3: CASSIRDRGPGELFF
J: TRBJ2-7; V: TRBV18; D: -; size: once; length: 13; DNA: TGTGCCAGCTCACCAAATTCCGGGTCCGAGCAGTGCTTC; CDR3: CASSPNSGSEQCF
J: TRBJ2-3; V: TRBV4-3; D: -; size: few; length: 17; DNA: TGCGCCAGCAGCCAAGATGGGACCAGGGGTGTGCTAGATACGCAGTATTTT; CDR3: CASSQDGTRGVLDTQYF
J: TRBJ1-3; V: TRBV9; D: TRBD1; size: -; length: 17; DNA: TGTGCCAGCAGCGTATCCGGGACAGCGGCCTCTGGAAACACCATATATTTT; CDR3: CASSVSGTAASGNTIYF
J: TRBJ1-1; V: TRBV19; D: -; size: -; length: 14; DNA: TGTGCCAGTAGTATTAGAACAGCCAACACTGAAGCTTTCTTT; CDR3: CASSIRTANTEAFF
J: TRBJ1-6; V: TRBV9; D: -; size: -; length: 15; DNA: TGTGCCAGCAGCGTAGACGGGGGGCTCGATGAACCCCTCCACTTT; CDR3: CASSVDGGLDEPLHF
J: TRBJ2-7; V: TRBV5-1; D: -; size: -; length: 15; DNA: TGCGCCAGCAGCTTTATTCAGGGTCTTCTGAGCGAGCAGTACTTC; CDR3: CASSFIQGLLSEQYF
J: TRBJ2-3; V: TRBV7-6; D: -; size: -; length: 15; DNA: TGTGCCAGCAGCTTGGGGGGGGCTAGCACAGATACGCAGTATTTT; CDR3: CASSLGGASTDTQYF
J: TRBJ1-4; V: TRBV12-5; D: -; size: -; length: 17; DNA: TGTGCTAGTGGTTTGGCCCCTACTAGTGCAACTAATGAAAAACTGTTTTTT; CDR3: CASGLAPTSATNEKLFF
J: TRBJ2-1; V: TRBV19; D: TRBD2; size: -; length: 18; DNA: TGTGCCAGTAGTTCTCCCCCCCCTACTAGCGGGGGGGCCACTGAGCAGTTCTTC; CDR3: CASSSPPPTSGGATEQFF
J: TRBJ2-3; V: TRBV28; D: -; size: -; length: 16; DNA: TGTGCCAGCAGTTCCTCCCTGGCCGGACTGTCAGATACGCAGTATTTT; CDR3: CASSSSLAGLSDTQYF
J: TRBJ1-6; V: TRBV6-6; D: TRBD1; size: -; length: 15; DNA: TGTGCCAGCAGTTACTTGGGACAGGGGAACTCACCCCTCCACTTT; CDR3: CASSYLGQGNSPLHF
J: TRBJ1-1; V: TRBV11-2; D: -; size: few; length: 14; DNA: TGTGCCAGCAGTGTGCGGAGGGCGAACACTGAAGCTTTCTTT; CDR3: CASSVRRANTEAFF
J: TRBJ2-2; V: TRBV7-9; D: TRBD2; size: few; length: 16; DNA: TGTTCCAGCAGCTCCCGTTTTAGCGGGGGGTCAAGGGAGCTGTTTTTT; CDR3: CSSSSRFSGGSRELFF
J: TRBJ2-5; V: TRBV5-1; D: TRBD2; size: -; length: 14; DNA: TGCGCCAGCAGTTTGACTAGCGGGGACGAGACCCAGTACTTC; CDR3: CASSLTSGDETQYF
J: TRBJ2-3; V: TRBV5-8; D: -; size: -; length: 17; DNA: TGTGCCAGCAGCTTCGGCTCTTCGGGGGGCCAAGCAGATACGCAGTATTTT; CDR3: CASSFGSSGGQADTQYF
J: TRBJ1-6; V: TRBV28; D: -; size: -; length: 15; DNA: TGTGCCAGCAGGGGGCAGGGACAATATAATTCACCCCTCCACTTT; CDR3: CASRGQGQYNSPLHF
J: TRBJ2-5; V: TRBV11-2; D: TRBD1; size: -; length: 13; DNA: TGTGCCAGCAGCTTACCGGCAGGGGGCGACCAGTACTTC; CDR3: CASSLPAGGDQYF
J: TRBJ1-4; V: TRBV11-2; D: TRBD1; size: -; length: 14; DNA: TGTGCCAGCAGCTTAGGGACAGGGCGAGAAGAACTGTTTTTT; CDR3: CASSLGTGREELFF
J: TRBJ1-1; V: TRBV27; D: TRBD1; size: -; length: 17; DNA: TGTGCCAGCAGTTTATACAGGGGGGCCGGTTCGAACACTGAAGCTTTCTTT; CDR3: CASSLYRGAGSNTEAFF
J: TRBJ2-4; V: TRBV28; D: -; size: -; length: 12; DNA: TGTGCCAGCGGCACAGAAAAAAACATTCAGTACTTC; CDR3: CASGTEKNIQYF
J: TRBJ2-6; V: TRBV4-1; D: -; size: few; length: 16; DNA: TGCGCCAGCAGCCAAGGCGGCCTTTCTGGGGCCAACGTCCTGACTTTC; CDR3: CASSQGGLSGANVLTF
J: TRBJ2-1; V: TRBV4-3; D: TRBD2; size: -; length: 18; DNA: TGCGCCAGCAGCGCAGACCCGGGACTAGCGGGGGGAAACAATGAGCAGTTCTTC; CDR3: CASSADPGLAGGNNEQFF
J: TRBJ1-6; V: TRBV28; D: -; size: -; length: 14; DNA: TGTGCCAGCAGTTACCAGGGAAATAATTCACCCCTCCACTTT; CDR3: CASSYQGNNSPLHF
J: TRBJ2-5; V: TRBV10-3; D: TRBD1; size: once; length: 14; DNA: TGTGCCATCAGTGGGGGACAGGGACAAGAGACCCAGTACTTC; CDR3: CAISGGQGQETQYF
J: TRBJ2-3; V: TRBV2; D: -; size: -; length: 14; DNA: TGTGCCAGCTCGGGCGGGCTGGAGACAGATACGCAGTATTTT; CDR3: CASSGGLETDTQYF
J: TRBJ1-2; V: TRBV5-1; D: -; size: -; length: 13; DNA: TGCGCCAGCAGGATCGGGGGAAACTATGGCTACACCTTC; CDR3: CASRIGGNYGYTF
J: TRBJ2-3; V: TRBV5-4; D: TRBD1; size: -; length: 14; DNA: TGTGCCAGCAGCTCAGGACAGGGCACAGATACGCAGTATTTT; CDR3: CASSSGQGTDTQYF
J: TRBJ2-3; V: TRBV6-6; D: TRBD2; size: -; length: 14; DNA: TGTGCCAGCACCTCGCGGGGGGGCACAGATACGCAGTATTTT; CDR3: CASTSRGGTDTQYF